This T cell receptor (beta chain) was sequenced during a study of regulatory T cells in long-lasting Graves disease. Time point specified: persistent/refractory GD, antithyroid drugs over 5 years with positive TRAb. Preparation of the TCR library used RNA extracted from PBMCs. Building of the TCR beta libraries involved iRepertoire HTBI primers and Arm-PCR of CDR3 regions. Each CDR3 protein gets one entry after TCRdb re-called the multiplex PCR reads with MiXCR. The repertoire holds a few hundred thousand distinct CDR3 sequences, around 22% seen once, with roughly 30% in the top ten. V lost 3 bases and J lost 5; bases outside the gene matches: 5. The CDR3 consists of 15 residues. Germline lookup yields CDR1 LNHNV and CDR2 YYDKDF (reference sequence).

The TCR originated in a female donor with Graves disease. The rearrangement uses TRBV15 and TRBJ2-2, with 8 bases matching TRBD1. Specimen: peripheral blood mononuclear cells (PBMCs), collected when the disease was refractory, from a patient treated with antithyroid drugs. DNA for the CDR3: TGTGCCACCAGCAGGAGGACAGGGAGGACCGGGGAGCTGTTTTTT. This sequence encodes CATSRRTGRTGELFF.